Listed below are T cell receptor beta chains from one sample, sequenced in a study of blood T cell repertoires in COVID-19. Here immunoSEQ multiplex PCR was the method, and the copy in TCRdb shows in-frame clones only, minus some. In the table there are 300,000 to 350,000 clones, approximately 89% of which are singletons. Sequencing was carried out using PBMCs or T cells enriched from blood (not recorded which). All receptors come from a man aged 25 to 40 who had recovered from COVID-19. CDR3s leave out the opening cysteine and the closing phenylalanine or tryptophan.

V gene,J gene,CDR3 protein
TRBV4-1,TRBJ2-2,ASSQEAPRAGYTGELF
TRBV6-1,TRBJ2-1,ASSEAGVGEQF
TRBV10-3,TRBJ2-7,AIKDTSWTYEQY
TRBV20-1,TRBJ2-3,SASGTGSPTGQY
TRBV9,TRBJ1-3,ASSPQEVRASGNTIY
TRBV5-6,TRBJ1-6,ASSQADRDNSPLH
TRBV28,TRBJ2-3,ASSPFPDSLGTDTQY
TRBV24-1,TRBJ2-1,ATSWRGGTYNEQF
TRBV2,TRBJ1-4,ASSGQPMKELF
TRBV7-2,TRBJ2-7,ASSLGGASGYEQY
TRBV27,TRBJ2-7,ASSSLSAYEQY